This T cell receptor (beta chain) was identified in a study of vaccination and CD4 T cells after COVID-19. Study context: Overlapping peptides covering the spike proteins of SARS-CoV-2, HCoV-NL63, HCoV-OC43 and HCoV-229E were added to stimulate cells. Study-level points and caveats: The study found that a median about 85% of reactive clones in convalescent patients appeared only post-vaccination.

The ends lost 4 bases at V and 8 bases at J; junction bases unmatched: 5. CDR3 length: 13 amino acids. Germline CDR1 SGHRS, CDR2 YFSETQ. This clonotype was found a few times. Its antigen is currently unknown. Documented treatment: approximately 11-day PBMC culture with coronavirus spike peptide pools or control peptides (ViraFEST assay). At the Johns Hopkins FTIC core, DNA taken from cultured CD4+ T cells was sequenced by way of the Oncomine TCR Beta short-read assay. DNA came from CD4+ T cells after culture. From the PCR reads, TCRdb called clonotypes with MiXCR, one entry per CDR3 protein. The data hold some 9,500 distinct CDR3 sequences, with more than 35% observed a single time.

This TCR came from a human donor who had recovered from COVID-19. The specimen sequenced was CD4+ T cells from blood, cultured in vitro. The V gene is TRBV5-1, the J gene TRBJ2-3; 9 nucleotides agree with TRBD1. CDR3 residues: CASSLGQGGTQYF. CDR3 nucleotide sequence: TGCGCCAGCAGCCTGGGACAGGGAGGTACGCAGTATTTT.